This T cell receptor beta chain was identified during a study of long-term antiretroviral therapy in people with HIV. Study-wide results and caveats: Diversity increased after ART yet remained lower than in transplant donor controls.

Version v3.0 of the immunoSEQ assay ran at survey level. Profiled with immunoSEQ multiplex PCR; TCRdb holds only in-frame clones, not every one. The sample contains about 25,000 clones, around four fifths of which appear only once. V lost 4 bases to trimming and J lost 8 bases, with 9 bases between them. Looked up from germline, CDR1 is SGHKS and CDR2 is YYEKEE (reference sequence). This CDR3 spans 11 amino acids. Concerning this clone: What it binds is unknown.

Every participant gave one or more pre-ART and two or more post-ART PBMC samples. The TCR comes from a man between 18 and 29 years old with HIV. The chain joins TRBV5-5 to TRBJ1-2, with D tentatively TRBD1 (5 bases). The sequencing used unsorted PBMCs, collected 3 years after starting antiretroviral therapy. Written as DNA, the CDR3 is TGTGCCAGCAGCCTAGGGGCGGGCTACACCTTC. This translates into CASSLGAGYTF.